This T cell receptor (beta chain) was sequenced during a study of T-cell reconstitution after alpha-beta-depleted transplantation in children. Between the trimmed V and J ends, which lost 4 bases and 3 bases, there was a span of 16 bases. From germline, CDR1 is MGHRA and CDR2 YSYEKL. The CDR3 contains 16 residues. In regard to this clonotype: Its antigen is currently unknown.

Study results and limitations: Reports say that about two months after transplant, the alpha-beta T cells came out of several hundred graft clones that had expanded. Surviving thymic progenitors and recipient T cells were the source of high TCRbeta diversity at day 60 in some patients. Newly generated T cells supplied most T-cell counts and diversity one year post-transplant.

Unique molecular identifiers were incorporated into the prepared TCRbeta library. TCRdb fed the PCR reads into MiXCR, producing one record per CDR3 protein. This repertoire shows about a million distinct CDR3 sequences, roughly 29% found once; its top ten account for 28%. This specimen was PBMCs, mostly from graft donor cells, taken 360 days after TCRalphabeta/CD19-depleted stem cell transplant. The source is a boy in the first two years of life who had a stem cell transplant for SCID, so the T cells may come from the graft donor. The V and J genes are TRBV4-1 and TRBJ2-1; either TRBD1 or TRBD2 may fit D (5 bases each). CDR3 in amino acids: CASSRGPETVYNEQFF. The CDR3 DNA follows: TGCGCCAGCAGCCGAGGGCCCGAGACAGTCTACAATGAGCAGTTCTTC.